This is a list of T cell receptor beta chains from one sample in a study of blood T cell repertoires in COVID-19. The method was immunoSEQ multiplex PCR; TCRdb's version includes in-frame clones alone and lacks a portion of them. The repertoire holds approximately 74,000 clones, with roughly 88% as singletons. The sample consisted of peripheral blood. The receptor source for this set is a man aged 70 or older with acute or convalescent COVID-19. The CDR3 runs from the conserved cysteine through the conserved F or W. D genes are given only for firm matches. Clone size is given for some rows only: seen once, a few or many times, or a class if the clone is expanded.

CDR3aa,CDR3nt,abundance,len,v_gene,d_gene,j_gene
CASSSRARYGTDLYSNQPQHF,TGTGCCAGCAGTTCGCGGGCTCGATACGGGACAGACCTCTATAGCAATCAGCCCCAGCATTTT,NA,21,TRBV27,TRBD1,TRBJ1-5
CASSLAESYEQYF,TGCGCCAGCAGCTTAGCGGAGTCCTACGAGCAGTACTTC,NA,13,TRBV5-1,NA,TRBJ2-7
CASRGTGSSYEQYF,TGTGCCAGCAGGGGGACAGGGAGCTCCTACGAGCAGTACTTC,NA,14,TRBV6-5,TRBD1,TRBJ2-7
CASSRQQGNTEAFF,TGCGCCAGCAGCCGTCAACAGGGGAACACTGAAGCTTTCTTT,NA,14,TRBV5-1,NA,TRBJ1-1
CASSPGQGAYNEQFF,TGCGCCAGCAGCCCGGGACAGGGGGCTTACAATGAGCAGTTCTTC,NA,15,TRBV5-1,TRBD1,TRBJ2-1
CASSFDRVYQPQHF,TGTGCCAGCAGCTTTGACAGGGTCTATCAGCCCCAGCATTTT,NA,14,TRBV5-8,TRBD1,TRBJ1-5
CASSEVQGNQPQHF,TGTGCCAGCAGTGAAGTTCAGGGTAATCAGCCCCAGCATTTT,NA,14,TRBV6-1,NA,TRBJ1-5
CASTNGQTLAKNIQYF,TGTGCCAGCACAAACGGACAGACCCTAGCCAAAAACATTCAGTACTTC,NA,16,TRBV28,NA,TRBJ2-4
CASSFQRGSSTDTQYF,TGCGCCAGCAGCTTTCAGCGGGGGTCTAGCACAGATACGCAGTATTTT,NA,16,TRBV5-1,TRBD2,TRBJ2-3
CASRTSGRTYNEQFF,TGTGCCAGCAGGACAAGCGGGAGAACTTACAATGAGCAGTTCTTC,NA,15,TRBV27,TRBD2,TRBJ2-1
CATSDFGQNYGYTF,TGTGCCACCAGTGATTTTGGACAGAACTATGGCTACACCTTC,NA,14,TRBV24-1,NA,TRBJ1-2
CASSLELGQTYEQYF,TGTGCCAGCAGCTTGGAGCTGGGACAGACCTACGAGCAGTACTTC,NA,15,TRBV5-4,TRBD1,TRBJ2-7
CASSQGPASGSYEQYF,TGCGCCAGCAGCCAAGGGCCGGCTAGCGGGAGCTACGAGCAGTACTTC,NA,16,TRBV4-3,TRBD2,TRBJ2-7
CASSQDTGEDNEKLFF,TGCGCCAGCAGCCAAGACACAGGGGAAGATAATGAAAAACTGTTTTTT,NA,16,TRBV4-3,TRBD1,TRBJ1-4
CASCARQGSNEQFF,TGTGCCAGCTGCGCGAGGCAGGGGAGTAATGAGCAGTTCTTC,NA,14,TRBV18,NA,TRBJ2-1
CASSWGGPTNEKLFF,TGTGCCAGCAGCTGGGGGGGGCCAACTAATGAAAAACTGTTTTTT,NA,15,TRBV5-4,NA,TRBJ1-4
CASSLHLGGGGTDTQYF,TGTGCCAGCAGCTTGCATCTCGGAGGGGGCGGCACAGATACGCAGTATTTT,NA,17,TRBV5-6,NA,TRBJ2-3
CSAQRTGSNEKLFF,TGCAGCGCCCAGCGCACAGGGAGCAATGAAAAACTGTTTTTT,NA,14,TRBV29-1,NA,TRBJ1-4
CATSDRQGQGVTDTQYF,TGTGCCACCAGTGACCGCCAGGGACAGGGGGTCACAGATACGCAGTATTTT,NA,17,TRBV24-1,TRBD1,TRBJ2-3
CASSQDIGVGTEAFF,TGCGCCAGCAGCCAAGATATAGGGGTCGGCACTGAAGCTTTCTTT,NA,15,TRBV4-3,NA,TRBJ1-1
CASSELSGGDEKLFF,TGTGCCAGCAGTGAATTGTCGGGGGGGGATGAAAAACTGTTTTTT,NA,15,TRBV2,NA,TRBJ1-4
CASSAPGTAGNTIYF,TGTGCCAGCAGTGCCCCCGGGACAGCTGGAAACACCATATATTTT,once,15,TRBV2,TRBD1,TRBJ1-3
CASRGSPGELFF,TGTGCCAGCAGGGGCTCCCCCGGGGAGCTGTTTTTT,once,12,TRBV7-6,NA,TRBJ2-2
CATSREDPGGPGELFF,TGTGCCACCAGCAGAGAGGACCCCGGGGGACCCGGGGAGCTGTTTTTT,NA,16,TRBV15,NA,TRBJ2-2
CASSQSLQATEQYF,TGTGCCAGCAGCCAATCCCTACAGGCTACCGAGCAGTACTTC,few,14,TRBV11-2,NA,TRBJ2-7
CASSLAGGSSTGELFF,TGCGCCAGCAGCTTGGCCGGGGGGAGTAGTACCGGGGAGCTGTTTTTT,NA,16,TRBV5-1,TRBD2,TRBJ2-2
CASSPQGGRNEQFF,TGTGCCAGCAGCCCTCAGGGGGGACGAAATGAGCAGTTCTTC,NA,14,TRBV3-1/TRBV3-2,NA,TRBJ2-1
CATYGQGQRNYGYTF,TGTGCCACCTACGGACAGGGCCAAAGGAACTATGGCTACACCTTC,NA,15,TRBV19,TRBD1,TRBJ1-2
CASSPTSGGGRDEQFF,TGTGCCAGCAGTCCGACTAGCGGGGGGGGACGCGATGAGCAGTTCTTC,NA,16,TRBV6-6,TRBD2,TRBJ2-1
CASRLLSRRRAYNEQFF,TGTGCAAGTCGCTTACTTTCTCGCAGGCGCGCCTACAATGAGCAGTTCTTC,NA,17,TRBV12-2,NA,TRBJ2-1
CASSQDQGNTGELFF,TGTGCCAGCAGCCAAGATCAGGGAAACACCGGGGAGCTGTTTTTT,NA,15,TRBV3-1/TRBV3-2,NA,TRBJ2-2
CASSDVPPGTGELFF,TGTGCCAGCAGTGACGTCCCTCCGGGGACCGGGGAGCTGTTTTTT,NA,15,TRBV2,NA,TRBJ2-2
CASGFLGTGVNTEAFF,TGTGCTAGTGGTTTCCTAGGGACAGGAGTGAACACTGAAGCTTTCTTT,NA,16,TRBV12-5,TRBD1,TRBJ1-1
CASSQDSSGNTIYF,TGTGCCAGCTCTCAGGACAGCTCTGGAAACACCATATATTTT,NA,14,TRBV2,NA,TRBJ1-3
CASSVSSGTSSGANVLTF,TGTGCCAGCAGTGTATCTAGCGGGACAAGCTCTGGGGCCAACGTCCTGACTTTC,NA,18,TRBV6-4,TRBD2,TRBJ2-6
CASIMTGAYGYTF,TGTGCCAGCATTATGACAGGGGCCTATGGCTACACCTTC,once,13,TRBV6-6,TRBD1,TRBJ1-2
CASSFQGNTEAFF,TGTGCCAGCAGTTTTCAGGGGAACACTGAAGCTTTCTTT,NA,13,TRBV12-3/TRBV12-4,NA,TRBJ1-1
CASSFEYTEAFF,TGTGCCAGCAGTTTCGAGTACACTGAAGCTTTCTTT,NA,12,TRBV6-6,NA,TRBJ1-1
CASSLGWEGQSF,TGTGCCAGCAGCTTAGGGTGGGAGGGTCAGAGCTTC,NA,12,TRBV11-2,TRBD2,TRBJ2-4
CASSLVGTGGTEAFF,TGCGCCAGCAGCTTGGTTGGGACAGGGGGCACTGAAGCTTTCTTT,NA,15,TRBV5-1,TRBD1,TRBJ1-1
CASTRQGGSPLHF,TGTGCCAGCACCCGGCAAGGAGGATCACCCCTCCACTTT,NA,13,TRBV27,NA,TRBJ1-6
CASSQDAGLNEKLFF,TGCGCCAGCAGCCAAGATGCGGGGCTTAATGAAAAACTGTTTTTT,NA,15,TRBV4-1,NA,TRBJ1-4
CASSPKLDRGGEQYF,TGTGCCAGCAGCCCAAAACTAGACAGGGGAGGCGAGCAGTACTTC,NA,15,TRBV11-2,TRBD1,TRBJ2-7
CASSPTVSREVYGYTF,TGTGCCAGCTCACCTACCGTGTCGAGGGAGGTCTATGGCTACACCTTC,NA,16,TRBV18,NA,TRBJ1-2
CASSDRVGASSYNSPLHF,TGTGCCAGCAGTGACAGGGTTGGAGCGAGCTCCTATAATTCACCCCTCCACTTT,NA,18,TRBV2,NA,TRBJ1-6
CASSSRTLLHSAKNIQYF,TGTGCCAGTAGTTCCCGAACCCTACTTCACTCTGCCAAAAACATTCAGTACTTC,NA,18,TRBV19,NA,TRBJ2-4
CATSEIPAGELFF,TGTGCCACCAGTGAGATTCCGGCCGGGGAGCTGTTTTTT,NA,13,TRBV24-1,NA,TRBJ2-2
CASSPFENQPQHF,TGTGCCAGCTCACCATTTGAGAATCAGCCCCAGCATTTT,NA,13,TRBV18,NA,TRBJ1-5
CASSSGGGPTDTQYF,TGTGCCAGCAGCTCTGGGGGGGGCCCCACAGATACGCAGTATTTT,once,15,TRBV11-3,NA,TRBJ2-3
CSVLQGLDTQYF,TGCAGCGTTCTTCAGGGGTTAGATACGCAGTATTTT,NA,12,TRBV29-1,NA,TRBJ2-3
CASSLGQLAGGQETQYF,TGCGCCAGCAGCTTAGGTCAGCTAGCGGGGGGCCAAGAGACCCAGTACTTC,NA,17,TRBV5-1,TRBD2,TRBJ2-5
CASSWDSHAYEQYF,TGTGCCAGCAGCTGGGACAGTCACGCTTACGAGCAGTACTTC,few,14,TRBV5-5,TRBD1,TRBJ2-7
CASSRDRLGYEQYF,TGTGCCAGCAGTCGGGACAGGCTGGGGTACGAGCAGTACTTC,NA,14,TRBV6-5,TRBD1,TRBJ2-7
CASSTGLSGEKLFF,TGTGCCAGCAGTACGGGACTATCGGGTGAAAAACTGTTTTTT,NA,14,TRBV2,NA,TRBJ1-4
CASSLGRFRAEAFF,TGTGCCAGCAGCTTAGGCAGGTTTCGAGCTGAAGCTTTCTTT,NA,14,TRBV5-6,NA,TRBJ1-1
CASSYPDRMFSPLHF,TGTGCCAGCAGTTACCCCGACAGGATGTTTTCACCCCTCCACTTT,once,15,TRBV6-2/TRBV6-3,NA,TRBJ1-6
CASSLGGGTNEKLFF,TGTGCCAGCAGCTTAGGGGGGGGGACTAATGAAAAACTGTTTTTT,NA,15,TRBV7-2,NA,TRBJ1-4
CASSLRAGGRGNTEAFF,TGCGCCAGCAGCTTGCGGGCAGGGGGCCGGGGTAATACTGAAGCTTTCTTT,NA,17,TRBV5-1,TRBD1,TRBJ1-1
CASSVIGGLADGTDTQYF,TGTGCCAGCAGTGTCATTGGGGGACTAGCGGACGGCACAGATACGCAGTATTTT,NA,18,TRBV25-1,TRBD2,TRBJ2-3